The 21 T cell receptor beta chains below come from one sample, sequenced in a study of human T cells and chemical hapten exposure. MiXCR was run by TCRdb on the RACE reads, yielding one entry per CDR3 protein. The profile covers some 84,000 distinct CDR3 sequences, with 8% to 13% appearing a single time and about 5% taken by the ten largest. This sample's time point: patch test 2, 6 weeks after DPC sensitization. The treatment denotes: therapeutic diphenylcyclopropenone sensitization with weekly scalp DPC. This specimen was whole blood, taken in connection with sensitization to the hapten diphenylcyclopropenone (DPC). The receptors here all came from a woman aged 45-60 years with alopecia areata. Some clones in this sample may be carry-over from other donors' samples.

This clonotype was seen at least ten times. J is TRBJ1-5 and V is TRBV20-1; D is unclear. The CDR3 length is 14 residues. Germline V CDR1 and CDR2: DFQATT, SNEGSKA (reference sequence). V lost 5 bases and J lost 0, with 11 bases in between. CDR3 sequence reads: CSARRENSNQPQHF. The CDR3 region has the DNA TGCAGTGCTCGGAGGGAAAATAGCAATCAGCCCCAGCATTTT.

The V gene is TRBV12-3 or TRBV12-4, the J gene TRBJ2-7; either TRBD1 or TRBD2 may fit D (6 bases each). Trimming took off 7 bases at V and 7 bases at J, with 20 bases between the two ends. CDR3 length: 14 residues. The CDR3 nucleotides are TGTGCCAGCAACAAAAGGGGGGATCTAAGGGAGCAGTACTTC. It codes for CASNKRGDLREQYF.

This clonotype was detected ten times or more. The chain couples TRBV6-5 to TRBJ1-6; 7 nucleotides align to TRBD1. The CDR3 runs 15 residues. V was clipped by 5 bases and J by 4 bases; unmatched bases: 5. Germline V gene sequence: CDR1 MNHEY, CDR2 SVGAGI. The CDR3, as DNA: TGTGCCAGCAGTGCGACAGGGACTTATAATTCACCCCTCCACTTT. Its protein product is CASSATGTYNSPLHF.

Many counts were recorded for this clonotype. The chain uses TRBV7-6 and TRBJ2-3; TRBD2 matches at 9 bases. Unmatched junction bases numbered 6, after V lost 3 bases and J lost 5 bases. Germline lookup yields CDR1 SGHVS and CDR2 FNYEAQ. The CDR3 covers 15 residues. The CDR3 coding sequence is TGTGCCAGCAGCTTGGGGCTAGCGGGAATAGATACGCAGTATTTT. It specifies CASSLGLAGIDTQYF.

CDR3 in amino acids: CASSYRGEVEAFF. CDR3 DNA: TGCGCCAGCAGTTATAGAGGGGAGGTTGAAGCTTTCTTT. The rearrangement links TRBV10-1 to TRBJ1-1; D is possibly TRBD1 (5 bases). The CDR3 is 13 residues long. Trimming took off 5 bases at V and 7 bases at J, with 14 bases between the two ends. CDR1 is WNHNN, CDR2 SYGVQD, per germline (reference sequence).

This clonotype was observed a few times. This chain connects TRBV6-2 or TRBV6-3 to TRBJ2-3; a possible D gene is TRBD2 (6 bases). CDR3 size: 18 residues. The V and J ends lost 2 bases and 5 bases respectively, with 23 bases between them. Germline V lookup: CDR1 MNHEY, CDR2 SVGEGT. DNA of the CDR3: TGTGCCAGCAGTTACCCCAAGTGGCGGAGGGCCCTCGGAGATACGCAGTATTTT. It specifies CASSYPKWRRALGDTQYF.

In its sample, this clonotype was seen many times. CDR3 nucleotides: TGCAGCGTTGAAGTACGGGTTGGAGGCGAGCAGTACTTC. Protein sequence: CSVEVRVGGEQYF. The V call is TRBV29-1, the J call TRBJ2-7; weak D call: TRBD2 (5 bases). CDR3 length: 13 residues. Trimming shortened V by 1 base and J by 6 bases, and 13 bases separated the two germline ends. The V gene's germline CDR1 is SQVTM and CDR2 ANQGSEA.

This clonotype has more than one count but fewer than ten. The chain has TRBV7-6 and TRBJ1-4; 9 bases are a match to TRBD1. Losses at the gene ends were 3 bases for V and 8 bases for J; bases not matched to a gene: 10. The CDR3 spans 16 residues. CDR1 is SGHVS and CDR2 is FNYEAQ in the germline V gene. The CDR3 reads CASSFSGTGRPEKLFF. In DNA, the CDR3 is TGTGCCAGCAGCTTCTCGGGGACAGGGCGACCAGAAAAACTGTTTTTT. Complete variable domain (other parts from reference TRBV7-6 and TRBJ1-4): GAGVSQSPRYKVTKRGQDVALRCDPISGHVSLYWYRQALGQGPEFLTYFNYEAQQDKSGLPNDRFSAERPEGSISTLTIQRTEQRDSAMYRCASSFSGTGRPEKLFFGSGTQLSVL.

The chain combines TRBV15 with TRBJ2-5; unclear D gene. Germline CDR1 reads LNHNV; CDR2 reads YYDKDF (reference sequence). The germline V and J ends were trimmed by 0 bases and 2 bases, with 10 bases remaining between them. The CDR3 loop spans 15 amino acids. CDR3 coding DNA: TGTGCCACCAGCAGAGATAGAGCAGTTCAAGAGACCCAGTACTTC. As protein: CATSRDRAVQETQYF.

The chain links TRBV9 to TRBJ1-4; no clear D gene. Trimming removed 2 bases at V and 1 base at J, with 9 bases between. The V gene's germline CDR1 is SGDLS and CDR2 YYNGEE. The CDR3 runs 15 residues. The CDR3 bases are TGTGCCAGCAGCGTGAGAGAGGGAACTAATGAAAAACTGTTTTTT. This encodes CASSVREGTNEKLFF.

This chain joins TRBV15 and TRBJ1-4, with TRBD1 matching over 7 bases. The germline gives CDR1 LNHNV, CDR2 YYDKDF (reference sequence). The CDR3 extends over 15 amino acids. The trim removed 0 bases at V and 6 bases at J, leaving 4 bases unmatched. This CDR3 is CATSREGGLDEKLFF. The CDR3 region has the DNA TGTGCCACCAGCAGAGAAGGGGGCTTGGATGAAAAACTGTTTTTT.

CDR3 nucleotide sequence: TGTGCCATCAGTGAAAGCTTGAGGGAAATTTTCACCGGGGAGCTGTTTTTT. It yields the protein CAISESLREIFTGELFF. V is TRBV10-3 and J is TRBJ2-2, with a weak D call TRBD2 (5 bases). Trimming removed 3 bases at V and 4 bases at J, with 18 bases between. The germline CDR1 and CDR2 sequences are ENHRY and SYGVKD. The CDR3 consists of 17 residues.

The gene calls are TRBV24-1 and TRBJ2-5, with TRBD1 matching 9 bases. V lost 0 bases and J lost 3; bases outside the gene matches: 7. Germline CDR1 reads KGHDR; CDR2 reads SFDVKD. The length of the CDR3 is 17 residues. This chain's CDR3 is CATSDLQTGGRKETQYF. In DNA, the CDR3 is TGTGCCACCAGTGATTTGCAGACAGGGGGGCGGAAAGAGACCCAGTACTTC.

V usage is TRBV7-9 and J usage is TRBJ1-5; D remains ambiguous. The V end lost 5 bases, the J end lost 0 bases, and 11 bases lay between the germline ends. CDR1 is SEHNR and CDR2 is FQNEAQ in the germline V gene (reference sequence). The CDR3 has 15 amino acids. In nucleotides, the CDR3 is TGTGCCAGCAGCCCCTACAGTTATAGCAATCAGCCCCAGCATTTT. Translated, it gives CASSPYSYSNQPQHF.

This clonotype was observed many times. V is TRBV20-1 and J is TRBJ2-7; D unclear. CDR3 length: 11 amino acids. The V end lost 5 bases, the J end lost 6 bases, and 11 bases lay between the germline ends. The germline V gene has CDR1 DFQATT and CDR2 SNEGSKA (reference sequence). Here the CDR3 reads CSAGAASEQYF. CDR3 DNA sequence: TGCAGTGCTGGAGCAGCGAGCGAGCAGTACTTC.

This clonotype turned up a few times. This sequence joins TRBV29-1 and TRBJ2-7; 10 bases are a match to TRBD1. This CDR3 is built from 13 residues. The germline V gene encodes CDR1 SQVTM and CDR2 ANQGSEA. Trimming removed 6 bases from V and 7 bases from J; junction bases left unmatched: 9. In nucleotides, the CDR3 is TGCAGCGTGATGACAGGGGGCTCGTATGAGCAGTACTTC. Translating gives CSVMTGGSYEQYF.

The V gene is TRBV20-1, the J gene TRBJ2-1; 13 nucleotides match TRBD2. V shed 0 bases, J shed 5 bases, and the junction held 1 base outside the gene matches. Looked up from germline, CDR1 is DFQATT and CDR2 is SNEGSKA (reference sequence). CDR3 size: 15 residues. The CDR3 DNA reads TGCAGTGCTAGAGACGGGACTAGCGGGAACAATGAGCAGTTCTTC. This gives the protein CSARDGTSGNNEQFF.

The DNA of the CDR3 is TGTGCCAGCAGCCAGGGGCGGGAGGGCAGGTCTAATGAGCAGTTCTTC. It encodes CASSQGREGRSNEQFF. This rearrangement joins TRBV3-1 to TRBJ2-1, with 9 bases identical to TRBD2. V was clipped by 3 bases and J by 7 bases; unmatched bases: 10. Germline loops: CDR1 LGHDT, CDR2 YNNKEL (reference sequence). The CDR3 contains 16 residues.

This clonotype showed up just a few times. The chain links TRBV15 to TRBJ2-1, with D perhaps being TRBD1 or TRBD2 (5 bases each). Trimming pared 3 bases from V and 0 bases from J, leaving 15 bases between. Per the germline V gene, CDR1 is LNHNV and CDR2 is YYDKDF (reference sequence). The CDR3 extends over 17 amino acids. The CDR3 sequence is CATSREILGHSYNEQFF. CDR3 coding DNA: TGTGCCACCAGCAGGGAGATACTAGGACACTCCTACAATGAGCAGTTCTTC.

This chain connects TRBV12-3 or TRBV12-4 to TRBJ1-5; no clear D. The V and J ends lost 6 bases and 1 base respectively, with 13 bases between them. The CDR3 runs to 15 residues. The CDR3 is CASSPHHVSNQPQHF. CDR3 bases: TGTGCCAGCAGCCCACACCACGTGAGCAATCAGCCCCAGCATTTT.

This clonotype was found many times. The V and J genes are TRBV29-1 and TRBJ2-3; D may be TRBD2 (5 bases). Looked up from germline, CDR1 is SQVTM and CDR2 is ANQGSEA. Trimming shortened V by 4 bases and J by 6 bases, and 11 bases separated the two germline ends. The CDR3 length is 12 residues. In DNA form, the CDR3 reads TGCAGCGTTGCTCGGGAAATGGATACGCAGTATTTT. This sequence encodes CSVAREMDTQYF.